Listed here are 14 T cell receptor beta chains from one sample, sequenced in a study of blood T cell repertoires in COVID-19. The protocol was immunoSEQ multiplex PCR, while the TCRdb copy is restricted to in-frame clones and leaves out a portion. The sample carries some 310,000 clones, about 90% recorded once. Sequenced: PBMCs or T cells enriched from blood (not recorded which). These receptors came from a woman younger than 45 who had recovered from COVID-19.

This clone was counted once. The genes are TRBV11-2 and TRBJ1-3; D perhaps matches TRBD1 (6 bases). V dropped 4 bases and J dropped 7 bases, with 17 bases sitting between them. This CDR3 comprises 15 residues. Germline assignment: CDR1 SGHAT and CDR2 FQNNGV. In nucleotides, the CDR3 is TGTGCCAGCAGCTCGGACAGTTGGGCCGGGAACACCATATATTTT. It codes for CASSSDSWAGNTIYF.

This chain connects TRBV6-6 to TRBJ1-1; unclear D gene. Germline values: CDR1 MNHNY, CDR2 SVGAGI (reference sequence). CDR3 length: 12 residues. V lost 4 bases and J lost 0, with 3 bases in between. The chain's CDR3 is CASSFLNTEAFF. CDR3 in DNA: TGTGCCAGCAGTTTCTTGAACACTGAAGCTTTCTTT.

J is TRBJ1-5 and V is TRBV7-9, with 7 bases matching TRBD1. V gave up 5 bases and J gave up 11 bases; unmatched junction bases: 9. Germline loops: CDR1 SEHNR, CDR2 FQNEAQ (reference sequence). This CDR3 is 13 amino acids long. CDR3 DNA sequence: TGTGCCAGCAGCATCGGGGACAGCCGGGCCCAGCATTTT. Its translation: CASSIGDSRAQHF.

CDR3 protein: CASSSQPSVSYNEQFF. In nucleotides, the CDR3 is TGTGCCAGCAGCTCCCAACCGAGTGTCTCCTACAATGAGCAGTTCTTC. J is TRBJ2-1 and V is TRBV7-2, with D uncertain. V lost 4 bases and J 0 bases, leaving 13 bases between the germline ends. The CDR3 has 16 residues. CDR1 and CDR2 from the germline V gene are SGHTA and FQGNSA.

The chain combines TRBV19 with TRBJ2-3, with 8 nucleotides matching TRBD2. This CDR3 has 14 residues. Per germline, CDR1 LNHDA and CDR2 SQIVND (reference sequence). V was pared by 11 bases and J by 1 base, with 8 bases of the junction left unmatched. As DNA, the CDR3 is TGTGCCTCCGGGGGGCGGGAGGGCACAGATACGCAGTATTTT. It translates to CASGGREGTDTQYF. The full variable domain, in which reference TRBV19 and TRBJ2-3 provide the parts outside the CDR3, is DGGITQSPKYLFRKEGQNVTLSCEQNLNHDAMYWYRQDPGQGLRLIYYSQIVNDFQKGDIAEGYSVSREKKESFPLTVTSAQKNPTAFYLCASGGREGTDTQYFGPGTRLTVL.

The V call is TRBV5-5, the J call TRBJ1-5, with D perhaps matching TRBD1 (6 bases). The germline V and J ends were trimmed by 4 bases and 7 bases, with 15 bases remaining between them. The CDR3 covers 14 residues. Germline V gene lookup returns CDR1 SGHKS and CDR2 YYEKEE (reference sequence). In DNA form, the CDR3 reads TGTGCCAGCAGCATACAGGGAAGGGGGCAGCCCCAGCATTTT. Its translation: CASSIQGRGQPQHF. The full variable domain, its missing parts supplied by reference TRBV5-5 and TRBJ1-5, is DAGVTQSPTHLIKTRGQQVTLRCSPISGHKSVSWYQQVLGQGPQFIFQYYEKEERGRGNFPDRFSARQFPNYSSELNVNALLLGDSALYLCASSIQGRGQPQHFGDGTRLSIL.

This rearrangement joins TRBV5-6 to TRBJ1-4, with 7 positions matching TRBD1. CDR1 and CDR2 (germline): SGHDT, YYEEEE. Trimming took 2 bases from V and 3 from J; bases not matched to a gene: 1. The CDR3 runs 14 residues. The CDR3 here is CASSFGTANEKLFF. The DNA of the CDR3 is TGTGCCAGCAGCTTCGGGACAGCTAATGAAAAACTGTTTTTT.

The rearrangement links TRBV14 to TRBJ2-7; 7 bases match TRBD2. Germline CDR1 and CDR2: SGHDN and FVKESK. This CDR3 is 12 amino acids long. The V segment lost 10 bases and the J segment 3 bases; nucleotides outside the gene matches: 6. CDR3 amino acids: CATGRGGYEQYF. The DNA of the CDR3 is TGTGCCACCGGTCGCGGGGGCTACGAGCAGTACTTC.

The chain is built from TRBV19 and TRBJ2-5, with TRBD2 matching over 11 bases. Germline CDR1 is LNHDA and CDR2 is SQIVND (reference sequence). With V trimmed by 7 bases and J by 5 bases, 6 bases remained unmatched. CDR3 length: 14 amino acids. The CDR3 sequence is CASTRTSGSETQYF. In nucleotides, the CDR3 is TGTGCCAGTACTAGGACTAGCGGGTCGGAGACCCAGTACTTC.

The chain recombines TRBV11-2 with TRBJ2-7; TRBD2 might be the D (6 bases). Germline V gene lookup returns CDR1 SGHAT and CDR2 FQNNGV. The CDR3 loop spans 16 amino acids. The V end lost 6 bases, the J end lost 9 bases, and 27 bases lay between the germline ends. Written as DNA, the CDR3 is TGTGCCAGCAGTAAAGGGGCGGGGCGAAGCAATTCAGGGCAGTACTTC. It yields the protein CASSKGAGRSNSGQYF.

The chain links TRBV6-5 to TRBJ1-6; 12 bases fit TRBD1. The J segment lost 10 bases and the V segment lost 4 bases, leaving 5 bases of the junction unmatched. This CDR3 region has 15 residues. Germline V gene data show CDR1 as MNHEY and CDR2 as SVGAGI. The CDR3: CASSSGTGGESPLHF. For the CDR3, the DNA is TGTGCCAGCAGTTCCGGGACAGGGGGCGAGTCACCCCTCCACTTT.

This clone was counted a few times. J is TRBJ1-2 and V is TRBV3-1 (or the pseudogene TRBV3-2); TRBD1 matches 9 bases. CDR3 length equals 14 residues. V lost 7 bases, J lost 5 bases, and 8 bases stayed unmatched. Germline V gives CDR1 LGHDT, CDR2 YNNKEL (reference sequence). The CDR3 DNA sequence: TGTGCCAGCAAGCCGGGACAGGGTGCGTATGGCTACACCTTC. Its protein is CASKPGQGAYGYTF.

The CDR3 sequence is CASSLLTGTGYTF. Written as DNA, the CDR3 is TGTGCCAGCAGCCTATTAACAGGGACTGGCTACACCTTC. This rearrangement joins TRBV3-1 (or the pseudogene TRBV3-2) to TRBJ1-2, with D possibly matching TRBD1 (6 bases). Trimming took 4 bases from V and 7 from J, leaving 13 bases between them. In germline, CDR1 is LGHDT, CDR2 YNNKEL (reference sequence). The CDR3 totals 13 residues.

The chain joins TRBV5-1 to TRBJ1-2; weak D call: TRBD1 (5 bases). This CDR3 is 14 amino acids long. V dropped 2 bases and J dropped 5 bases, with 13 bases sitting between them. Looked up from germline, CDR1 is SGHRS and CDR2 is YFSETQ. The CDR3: CASSFGTSVYGYTF. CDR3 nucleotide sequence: TGCGCCAGCAGCTTCGGGACTTCGGTATATGGCTACACCTTC.